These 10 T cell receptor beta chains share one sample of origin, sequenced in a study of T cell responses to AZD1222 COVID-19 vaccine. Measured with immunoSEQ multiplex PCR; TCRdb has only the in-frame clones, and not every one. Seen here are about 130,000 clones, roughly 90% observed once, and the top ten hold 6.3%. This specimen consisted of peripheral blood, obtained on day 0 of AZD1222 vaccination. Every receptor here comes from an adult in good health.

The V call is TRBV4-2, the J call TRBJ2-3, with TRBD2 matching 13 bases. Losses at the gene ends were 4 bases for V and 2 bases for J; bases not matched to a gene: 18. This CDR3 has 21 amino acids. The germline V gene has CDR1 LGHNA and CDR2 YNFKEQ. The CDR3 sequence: CASSRIGGTSGVSTLTDTQYF. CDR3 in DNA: TGTGCCAGCAGCCGTATAGGAGGGACTAGCGGGGTATCAACGCTCACAGATACGCAGTATTTT.

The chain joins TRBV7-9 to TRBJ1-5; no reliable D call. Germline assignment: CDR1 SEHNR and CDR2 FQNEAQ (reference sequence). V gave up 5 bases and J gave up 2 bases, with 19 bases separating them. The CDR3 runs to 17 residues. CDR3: CASSLHPSGEGNQPQHF. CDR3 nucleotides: TGTGCCAGCAGCCTACACCCGAGCGGGGAAGGCAATCAGCCCCAGCATTTT.

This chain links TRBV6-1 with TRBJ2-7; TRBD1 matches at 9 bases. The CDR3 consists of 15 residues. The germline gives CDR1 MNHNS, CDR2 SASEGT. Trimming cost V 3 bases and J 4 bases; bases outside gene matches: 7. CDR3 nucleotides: TGTGCCAGCAGTGACAATACAGGGGGCAGTTACGAGCAGTACTTC. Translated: CASSDNTGGSYEQYF.

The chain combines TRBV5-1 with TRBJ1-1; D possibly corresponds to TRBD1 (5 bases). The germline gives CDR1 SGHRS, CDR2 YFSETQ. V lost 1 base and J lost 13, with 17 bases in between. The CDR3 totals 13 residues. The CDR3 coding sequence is TGCGCCAGCAGCTTGTCCAGGGAGGTTCCGGGTTTCTTT. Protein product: CASSLSREVPGFF.

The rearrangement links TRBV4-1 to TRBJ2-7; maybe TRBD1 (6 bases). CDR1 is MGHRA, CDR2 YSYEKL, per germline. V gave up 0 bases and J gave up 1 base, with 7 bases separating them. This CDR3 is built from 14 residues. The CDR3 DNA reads TGCGCCAGCAGCCAAGACAGGGGTTCCTACGAGCAGTACTTC. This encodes CASSQDRGSYEQYF.

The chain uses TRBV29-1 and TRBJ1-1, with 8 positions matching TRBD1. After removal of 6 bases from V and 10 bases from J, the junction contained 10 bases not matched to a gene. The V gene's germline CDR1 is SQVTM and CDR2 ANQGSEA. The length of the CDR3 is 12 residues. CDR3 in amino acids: CSVRDRGERAFF. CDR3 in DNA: TGCAGCGTCCGAGACAGGGGTGAAAGAGCTTTCTTT.

CDR3 region: CASHRDGYGYTF. The CDR3 DNA sequence: TGCGCCAGCCACCGGGACGGTTATGGCTACACCTTC. This chain joins TRBV5-1 and TRBJ1-2; the D gene is possibly TRBD1 (5 bases). V dropped 7 bases and J dropped 5 bases, with 12 bases sitting between them. This CDR3 spans 12 amino acids. Germline loops: CDR1 SGHRS, CDR2 YFSETQ.

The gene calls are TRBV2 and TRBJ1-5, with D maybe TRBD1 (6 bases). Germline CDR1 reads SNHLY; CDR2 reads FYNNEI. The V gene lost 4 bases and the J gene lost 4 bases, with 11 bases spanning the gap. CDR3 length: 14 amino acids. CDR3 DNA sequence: TGTGCCAGCAGTGCGTCGCAGGGGAATCAGCCCCAGCATTTT. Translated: CASSASQGNQPQHF.

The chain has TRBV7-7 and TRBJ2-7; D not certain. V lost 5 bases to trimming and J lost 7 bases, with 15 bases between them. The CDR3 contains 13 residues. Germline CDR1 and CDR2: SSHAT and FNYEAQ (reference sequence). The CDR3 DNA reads TGTGCCAGCAGCCCAACAATACGTCAAGAGCAGTACTTC. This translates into CASSPTIRQEQYF.

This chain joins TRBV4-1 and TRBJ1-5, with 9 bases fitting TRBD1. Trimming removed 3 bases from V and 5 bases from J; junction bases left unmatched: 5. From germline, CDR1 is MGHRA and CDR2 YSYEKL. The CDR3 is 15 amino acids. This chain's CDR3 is CASSQGTGSHQPQHF. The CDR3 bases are TGCGCCAGCAGCCAGGGGACAGGGTCTCATCAGCCCCAGCATTTT.